The 31 T cell receptor beta chains reported below all come from one sample, sequenced in a study of T cell responses to AZD1222 COVID-19 vaccine. Produced via immunoSEQ multiplex PCR; TCRdb's table is partial and in-frame only. The sample has around 160,000 clones, about 90% seen once. Sequences were derived from peripheral blood, sampled on day 0 of AZD1222 vaccination. The receptor set was obtained from an adult in good health.

The chain uses TRBV7-2 and TRBJ1-4; weak D call: TRBD1 (6 bases). The CDR3 length is 19 residues. The V gene lost 5 bases and the J gene lost 0 bases, with 22 bases spanning the gap. Germline CDR1 and CDR2: SGHTA and FQGNSA. The chain's CDR3 is CASSPRGWGAKATNEKLFF. The CDR3 region has the DNA TGTGCCAGCAGCCCCCGCGGTTGGGGGGCGAAAGCAACTAATGAAAAACTGTTTTTT.

The rearrangement links TRBV6-6 to TRBJ2-7, with no clear D. Per the germline V gene, CDR1 is MNHNY and CDR2 is SVGAGI (reference sequence). Deletions cut 7 bases from V and 6 bases from J, with 16 bases between. The CDR3 contains 13 residues. CDR3 residues: CASKGRQGSEQYF. In DNA, the CDR3 is TGTGCCAGCAAGGGCAGGCAAGGTTCCGAGCAGTACTTC.

V usage is TRBV6-5 and J usage is TRBJ1-1, with D maybe TRBD1 (5 bases). The CDR3 extends over 15 amino acids. Germline V gene lookup returns CDR1 MNHEY and CDR2 SVGAGI. V was cut by 4 bases and J by 0 bases, with 12 bases left in between. CDR3 sequence reads: CASSWGTLMNTEAFF. DNA of the CDR3: TGTGCCAGCAGTTGGGGCACCCTGATGAACACTGAAGCTTTCTTT.

J is TRBJ2-1 and V is TRBV27; D gene unclear. The CDR3 totals 15 residues. Trimming took 6 bases from V and 4 from J, leaving 16 bases between them. Germline values: CDR1 MNHEY, CDR2 SMNVEV (reference sequence). The CDR3 nucleotides are TGTGCCAGCAGCCCAAATCCTGCTACTTACAATGAGCAGTTCTTC. This translates into CASSPNPATYNEQFF.

V usage is TRBV4-3 and J usage is TRBJ2-4; D may be TRBD1 (6 bases). V was pared by 0 bases and J by 9 bases, with 15 bases between. This CDR3 comprises 15 residues. Germline CDR1 and CDR2: LGHNA and YSLEER. The CDR3: CASSQDTGSLGIQYF. In nucleotides, the CDR3 is TGCGCCAGCAGCCAAGACACAGGGAGTTTGGGCATTCAGTACTTC.

CDR3 in amino acids: CASSRQGTFWETQYF. The DNA for the CDR3 is TGTGCCAGTAGCCGACAGGGGACGTTCTGGGAGACCCAGTACTTC. This chain uses TRBV19 with TRBJ2-5; 8 nucleotides agree with TRBD1. Germline V gene lookup returns CDR1 LNHDA and CDR2 SQIVND (reference sequence). The V segment lost 6 bases and the J segment 5 bases; nucleotides outside the gene matches: 11. This CDR3 has 15 residues.

V gene TRBV7-2 combines with J gene TRBJ2-5; D could derive from TRBD1 or TRBD2 (6 bases each). CDR3 size: 14 residues. From germline, CDR1 is SGHTA and CDR2 FQGNSA. Trimming pared 6 bases from V and 4 bases from J, leaving 15 bases between. CDR3 amino acids: CASSLRGLGETQYF. Here the CDR3 DNA reads TGTGCCAGCAGTCTCAGGGGACTGGGAGAGACCCAGTACTTC.

The CDR3 DNA follows: TGTGCCAGCAGTGCACAGGGACCTTCTGGAAACACCATATATTTT. This encodes CASSAQGPSGNTIYF. The genes are TRBV28 and TRBJ1-3; TRBD1 is a possible D gene (6 bases). Trimming stripped 5 bases from V and 1 base from J, with 12 bases between. This CDR3 is built from 15 residues. CDR1 MDHEN and CDR2 SYDVKM come from the germline V gene.

The chain couples TRBV5-8 to TRBJ1-1; D call uncertain. Germline loops: CDR1 SGHTS, CDR2 YDEGEE. The length of the CDR3 is 14 residues. V lost 4 bases and J lost 2, with 12 bases in between. The CDR3 region is CASSLTADNTEAFF. The CDR3 bases are TGTGCCAGCAGCCTGACGGCGGACAACACTGAAGCTTTCTTT.

This sequence joins TRBV5-4 and TRBJ1-3; possibly TRBD1 for D (5 bases). This CDR3 comprises 15 residues. V lost 2 bases to trimming and J lost 2 bases, with 11 bases between them. The germline V gene has CDR1 SGHNT and CDR2 YYREEE (reference sequence). The CDR3 DNA reads TGTGCCAGCAGCTTCAGGGAGGGCACTGGAAACACCATATATTTT. Its protein product is CASSFREGTGNTIYF.

On this clone itself: Germline and junction disagree at one end, which may indicate a read error. This chain links TRBV6-5 with TRBJ2-7; perhaps TRBD1 as D (6 bases). Germline assignment: CDR1 MNHEY and CDR2 SVGAGI. There are 12 residues in the CDR3. CDR3 bases: TGTGCCAGCAGCCACAGGGAGACCGGGGTGGTTTGG. Its translation is CASSHRETGVVW.

This chain connects TRBV5-4 to TRBJ1-6; 8 nucleotides align to TRBD1. The V gene end was trimmed by 0 bases and the J gene end by 2 bases; junction bases not matched to a gene: 1. The CDR3 sequence is 16 residues long. Germline V gives CDR1 SGHNT, CDR2 YYREEE (reference sequence). CDR3 sequence (DNA): TGTGCCAGCAGCTTGGCAGGGGGCACCTATAATTCACCCCTCCACTTT. Translated: CASSLAGGTYNSPLHF.

The chain joins TRBV5-5 to TRBJ2-2; maybe TRBD2 (5 bases). Looked up from germline, CDR1 is SGHKS and CDR2 is YYEKEE (reference sequence). The CDR3 loop spans 16 amino acids. With 4 bases removed from V and 2 bases from J, the gap between germline ends came to 15 bases. The CDR3 coding sequence is TGTGCCAGCAGCCCGCCCCCTCGGGAAAACACCGGGGAGCTGTTTTTT. Amino acids: CASSPPPRENTGELFF.

The chain joins TRBV4-3 to TRBJ1-5; D remains unclear. CDR1 LGHNA and CDR2 YSLEER come from the germline V gene. This CDR3 spans 13 amino acids. V lost 4 bases and J lost 5, with 9 bases in between. The CDR3 sequence: CASSPSRDQPQHF. The CDR3 DNA follows: TGCGCCAGCAGCCCCTCGCGGGATCAGCCCCAGCATTTT.

The chain couples TRBV3-1 (or the pseudogene TRBV3-2) to TRBJ2-7; 11 bases line up with TRBD2. The CDR3 loop spans 16 amino acids. The V and J ends lost 1 base and 0 bases, in that order; junction bases with no gene match: 2. The germline CDR1 and CDR2 sequences are LGHDT and YNNKEL (reference sequence). The CDR3 region has the DNA TGTGCCAGCAGCCAAGGACTAGCGGGGCACTCCTACGAGCAGTACTTC. Translated, it gives CASSQGLAGHSYEQYF.

The V and J genes are TRBV7-9 and TRBJ1-1; D is possibly TRBD1 (5 bases). CDR1 and CDR2 from the germline V gene are SEHNR and FQNEAQ (reference sequence). The CDR3 runs 16 residues. With 5 bases removed from V and 9 bases from J, the gap between germline ends came to 25 bases. CDR3 sequence (DNA): TGTGCCAGCAGCCCACCGGGCCAAGGGCCCGGGACCAAAGCTTTCTTT. Protein: CASSPPGQGPGTKAFF.

The chain links TRBV5-1 to TRBJ1-2; D gene ambiguous. Germline CDR1 SGHRS, CDR2 YFSETQ. Trimming took 7 bases from V and 0 from J, leaving 7 bases between them. CDR3 length: 12 amino acids. The CDR3 reads CASSESNYGYTF. DNA for the CDR3: TGCGCCAGCTCAGAGTCTAACTATGGCTACACCTTC.

This clone was seen only once. The chain joins TRBV4-2 to TRBJ1-2; tentative D call: TRBD1 (5 bases). Looked up from germline, CDR1 is LGHNA and CDR2 is YNFKEQ. This CDR3 is 14 amino acids long. Trimming left V 0 bases short and J 8 bases short, with 13 bases between. The CDR3 DNA sequence: TGTGCCAGCAGCCAAGATCGGCGGGACCTGGGCTACACCTTC. Amino acids: CASSQDRRDLGYTF.

This chain uses TRBV19 with TRBJ2-3, with D hard to call. Germline V gene lookup returns CDR1 LNHDA and CDR2 SQIVND (reference sequence). The germline V and J ends were trimmed by 5 bases and 4 bases, with 16 bases remaining between them. The CDR3 contains 15 residues. CDR3 region: CASSGSVMSADTQYF. The CDR3 DNA is TGTGCCAGTAGTGGCAGTGTGATGAGCGCAGATACGCAGTATTTT.

This clone occurred once. This rearrangement joins TRBV3-1 (or the pseudogene TRBV3-2) to TRBJ2-1; TRBD2 is a possible D gene (5 bases). Germline CDR1 is LGHDT and CDR2 is YNNKEL (reference sequence). V was cut by 1 base and J by 0 bases, with 13 bases left in between. This CDR3 is 17 amino acids long. In DNA, the CDR3 is TGTGCCAGCAGCCAAGGGCTGTGGAGGAGCTCCTACAATGAGCAGTTCTTC. Its protein product is CASSQGLWRSSYNEQFF.

The chain recombines TRBV5-6 with TRBJ1-2; 9 bases align to TRBD1. The CDR3 is made up of 12 amino acids. The V gene end was trimmed by 0 bases and the J gene end by 13 bases; junction bases not matched to a gene: 4. Germline CDR1 and CDR2: SGHDT and YYEEEE. The CDR3 loop is CASSLGGQGSTF. The CDR3 coding sequence is TGTGCCAGCAGCTTGGGAGGACAGGGGTCCACCTTC.

This chain connects TRBV18 to TRBJ1-3; D unresolved. Germline V gives CDR1 KGHSH, CDR2 LQKENI. This CDR3 is built from 15 residues. The V end was cut by 3 bases, the J end by 0 bases, with 9 bases between. CDR3 nucleotide sequence: TGTGCCAGCTCACCCGGGTCTACCTCTGGAAACACCATATATTTT. This gives the protein CASSPGSTSGNTIYF.

This clone was found a few times. The genes are TRBV5-5 and TRBJ2-7; 7 bases are a match to TRBD1. V trimming: 4 bases; J trimming: 6 bases; junction bases outside the gene matches: 13. Germline V gives CDR1 SGHKS, CDR2 YYEKEE (reference sequence). CDR3 size: 15 residues. CDR3 bases: TGTGCCAGCAGCCTGGTGATGACAGGGCAACTCGAGCAGTACTTC. Its protein product is CASSLVMTGQLEQYF.

The rearrangement links TRBV5-4 to TRBJ2-1; a possible D gene is TRBD2 (6 bases). Per germline, CDR1 SGHNT and CDR2 YYREEE (reference sequence). V gave up 3 bases and J gave up 4 bases, with 17 bases separating them. The CDR3 is made up of 16 amino acids. CDR3 sequence: CASSSPAGRTYNEQFF. The CDR3 region has the DNA TGTGCCAGCAGCTCGCCCGCGGGACGGACTTACAATGAGCAGTTCTTC.

The chain links TRBV3-1 (or the pseudogene TRBV3-2) to TRBJ1-1, with D possibly TRBD1 on 5 matching bases. Germline CDR1 LGHDT, CDR2 YNNKEL (reference sequence). V lost 5 bases to trimming and J lost 5 bases, with 15 bases between them. This CDR3 spans 14 amino acids. DNA for the CDR3: TGTGCCAGCAGCTGGGCCGGTGGGGGAACTGAAGCTTTCTTT. Amino acid sequence: CASSWAGGGTEAFF.

J is TRBJ1-2 and V is TRBV3-1 (or the pseudogene TRBV3-2); tentatively, D is TRBD1 (6 bases). Between the trimmed V and J ends, which lost 6 bases and 5 bases, there was a span of 13 bases. The V gene's germline CDR1 is LGHDT and CDR2 YNNKEL (reference sequence). The CDR3 is made up of 13 amino acids. The CDR3 spells CASSRGQGYGYTF. CDR3 DNA: TGTGCCAGCAGTCGGGGGCAGGGGTATGGCTACACCTTC.

Concerning this clone: Distinct nucleotide sequences in the sample also encode this CDR3. The chain links TRBV9 to TRBJ2-3; perhaps D is TRBD1 or TRBD2 (5 bases each). Trimming left V 0 bases short and J 4 bases short, with 9 bases between. The CDR3 is 14 amino acids. The germline V gene has CDR1 SGDLS and CDR2 YYNGEE. In DNA form, the CDR3 reads TGTGCCAGCAGCGTAGGGGGGTATGCAGATACGCAGTATTTT. Protein product: CASSVGGYADTQYF. The entire variable domain, with the rest obtained from reference TRBV9 and TRBJ2-3, is as follows: DSGVTQTPKHLITATGQRVTLRCSPRSGDLSVYWYQQSLDQGLQFLIQYYNGEERAKGNILERFSAQQFPDLHSELNLSSLELGDSALYFCASSVGGYADTQYFGPGTRLTVL.

This clone has just a few counts. The rearrangement links TRBV5-1 to TRBJ2-7, with D maybe TRBD1 (5 bases). The ends were cut back, 1 base at V and 6 bases at J, with 17 bases in the middle. CDR3 size: 15 residues. Looked up from germline, CDR1 is SGHRS and CDR2 is YFSETQ. DNA of the CDR3: TGCGCCAGCAGCTTGTCAGCTCTCTCAGGGCGCGAGCAGTACTTC. It codes for CASSLSALSGREQYF.

The V call is TRBV5-4, the J call TRBJ2-1; 12 bases map to TRBD2. The junction had 8 bases not matched to a gene; V was cut back by 4 bases and J by 3 bases. Germline CDR1 and CDR2: SGHNT and YYREEE (reference sequence). The CDR3 spans 17 residues. The CDR3 loop reads CASSLPGLAGNYNEQFF. CDR3 nucleotides: TGTGCCAGCAGCCTTCCCGGACTAGCGGGGAACTACAATGAGCAGTTCTTC.

The CDR3 is CASSLAGLGLYEQYF. The CDR3 DNA follows: TGTGCCAGCAGCTTGGCAGGCTTGGGGCTCTACGAGCAGTACTTC. The rearrangement links TRBV5-4 to TRBJ2-7, with D tentatively TRBD1 (5 bases). CDR3 length equals 15 residues. CDR1 and CDR2 from the germline V gene are SGHNT and YYREEE (reference sequence). V was clipped by 0 bases and J by 3 bases, with 13 bases between them.

This clone was detected once. This chain uses TRBV14 with TRBJ2-4; TRBD2 agrees at 8 bases. V shed 0 bases, J shed 12 bases, and the junction held 13 bases outside the gene matches. The CDR3 consists of 16 residues. In germline, CDR1 is SGHDN, CDR2 FVKESK. This chain's CDR3 is CASSQDGNSGVRTQYF. The DNA of the CDR3 is TGTGCCAGCAGCCAAGATGGTAATAGCGGGGTCAGGACTCAGTACTTC.